Sequencing of this T cell receptor (beta chain) was carried out in a study of immune evolution from preneoplasia to lung adenocarcinoma. A few counts support this clone. TCRdb keeps only in-frame clones here, not all; method: immunoSEQ multiplex PCR. The table shows about 1,600 clones, with 20% occurring only once. The receptor's source is a person between 45 and 75 years old with lung adenocarcinoma. Input material: FFPE invasive lung adenocarcinoma tissue.

The DNA for the CDR3 is TGTGCCAGCAGCTTTTACAAGGGAAACACCATATATTTT. The encoded protein is CASSFYKGNTIYF. J is TRBJ1-3 and V is TRBV28; D not certain. CDR1 and CDR2 (germline): MDHEN, SYDVKM. V was shortened by 6 bases and J by 4 bases, with 10 bases between the two germline ends. This CDR3 has 13 residues.